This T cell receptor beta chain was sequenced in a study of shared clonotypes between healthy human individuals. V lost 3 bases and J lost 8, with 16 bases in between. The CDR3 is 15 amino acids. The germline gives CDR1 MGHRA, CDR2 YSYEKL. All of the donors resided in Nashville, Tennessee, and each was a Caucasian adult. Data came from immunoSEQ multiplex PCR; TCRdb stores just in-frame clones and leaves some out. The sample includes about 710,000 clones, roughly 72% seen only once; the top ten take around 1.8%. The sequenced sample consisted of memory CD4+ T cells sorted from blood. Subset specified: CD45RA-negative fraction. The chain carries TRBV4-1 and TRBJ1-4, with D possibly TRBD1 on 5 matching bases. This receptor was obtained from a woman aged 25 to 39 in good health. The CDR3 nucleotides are TGCGCCAGCAGCCAGAGCGGGGACCACGTGGAAAAACTGTTTTTT. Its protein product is CASSQSGDHVEKLFF.